This T cell receptor beta chain appears in the sequencing data of a study of blood T cell repertoires in COVID-19. Study overall: Acute-phase and convalescent COVID-19 samples originated in the United States, Italy and Spain. Nucleic acid was either cDNA or gDNA, and it came from T cells, B-cell-depleted T cells, or PBMCs.

As originally analysed: Nucleated cell counts were estimated from reference gene primer amplification. The protocol was immunoSEQ multiplex PCR, while the TCRdb copy is restricted to in-frame clones and leaves out a portion. D and trimming come from the DNA, and the V and J calls and clone size come from that table. This table has roughly 150,000 clones, 85% to 90% appearing once. Looked up from germline, CDR1 is SGHNT and CDR2 is YENEEA. This CDR3 spans 16 amino acids. With V trimmed by 2 bases and J by 6 bases, 6 bases remained unmatched. The chain is built from TRBV11-3 and TRBJ2-2; 10 nucleotides line up with TRBD2. The TCR sequence derives from a middle-aged woman with acute or convalescent COVID-19. Specimen: peripheral blood. For the CDR3, the DNA is TGTGCCAGCAGCTTATTTAGACTAGCGGGTCCCGGGGAGCTGTTTTTT. It translates to CASSLFRLAGPGELFF.